Listed below are T cell receptor beta chains from one sample, sequenced in a study of blood T cell repertoires in COVID-19. Only in-frame clones appear in the TCRdb table, and some are missing; sequencing was by immunoSEQ multiplex PCR. This table has 120,000 to 150,000 clones, around 87% appearing once. Sequenced: peripheral blood. These receptor sequences come from a man in his forties or fifties who had recovered from COVID-19. Each CDR3 is given with its conserved first and last residue. Each record gives: CDR3 DNA, CDR3 protein, V gene, D gene, clone size, J gene, CDR3 length. D genes are given only for firm matches. Clone size is shown for a subset of rows, as once, few, many or a class of expanded clone.

TGTGCCAGCAGCGTAGGGCCCGGGTCCTACGAGCAGTACTTC,CASSVGPGSYEQYF,TRBV9,.,.,TRBJ2-7,14
TGTGCCAGCAGTAGAGGACAGGGTGGGAACTATGGCTACACCTTC,CASSRGQGGNYGYTF,TRBV6-5,TRBD1,.,TRBJ1-2,15
TGTGCCAGCAGCCCCCAGGGGTTCTATGGCTACACCTTC,CASSPQGFYGYTF,TRBV5-6,.,.,TRBJ1-2,13
TGCGCCAGCAGCCAAGGAACAGAAGAGACCCAGTACTTC,CASSQGTEETQYF,TRBV4-1,.,few,TRBJ2-5,13
TGTGCCAGCAGCTTTGGTCTAGCGGGACGCAATGAGCAGTTCTTC,CASSFGLAGRNEQFF,TRBV7-2,TRBD2,.,TRBJ2-1,15
TGTGCCTGGAGTGTATACCCCCCCGGGACAGGGGGCGAAAAACTGTTTTTT,CAWSVYPPGTGGEKLFF,TRBV30,TRBD1,.,TRBJ1-4,17
TGTGCCAGCAGCCCTAGTGTATACCACGGGGAGCTGTTTTTT,CASSPSVYHGELFF,TRBV7-2,.,.,TRBJ2-2,14
TGTGCCAGCAGTGAATATCGGACAGGGGACGACGAGCAGTACTTC,CASSEYRTGDDEQYF,TRBV25-1,TRBD1,.,TRBJ2-7,15
TGCGCCAGCAGCCCAAGTCAGACAGCCTCCTACGAGCAGTACTTC,CASSPSQTASYEQYF,TRBV4-1,.,.,TRBJ2-7,15
TGTGCCAGCAGCATACGGACAGGGCCTTCTAACTATGGCTACACCTTC,CASSIRTGPSNYGYTF,TRBV13,TRBD1,.,TRBJ1-2,16
TGTGCCAGCAGTGACGCGGCAGGGGGCACAGATACGCAGTATTTT,CASSDAAGGTDTQYF,TRBV6-4,.,medium-sized,TRBJ2-3,15